These T cell receptor beta chains were read from a single sample in a study of T-cell reconstitution after alpha-beta-depleted transplantation in children. TCRdb processed the PCR reads anew with MiXCR; each CDR3 protein has one entry. The sample holds more than 200,000 distinct CDR3 sequences, 20% to 30% seen once. This material consisted of PBMCs, taken before TCRalphabeta/CD19-depleted stem cell transplant. These receptors were collected from a girl aged 2-15 years with Fanconi anemia, due to receive a stem cell transplant. CDR3s include the opening cysteine and the closing phenylalanine or tryptophan. The order of the fields is V gene, D gene, clone size, CDR3 length, J gene, CDR3 protein, CDR3 DNA. The D gene is left open where the match is weak. The size field is filled for only some rows; it gives once, few, many or a size class.

TRBV20-1,-,many,13,TRBJ1-1,CSTLQDPDTEAFF,TGCAGTACCCTTCAGGACCCTGACACTGAAGCTTTCTTT
TRBV29-1,-,-,14,TRBJ2-7,CSVEIAQGPYEQYF,TGCAGCGTTGAGATCGCGCAGGGGCCCTACGAGCAGTACTTC
TRBV18,TRBD2,many,16,TRBJ2-7,CASTQEQVPLAGPPYF,TGTGCCTCTACGCAAGAACAGGTACCTCTAGCGGGACCTCCGTACTTC
TRBV5-6,-,many,12,TRBJ1-2,CASSRSNYGYTF,TGTGCCAGCAGCCGCAGTAACTATGGCTACACCTTC
TRBV27,-,many,15,TRBJ2-1,CASSSSGGPYNEQFF,TGTGCCAGCAGTTCCTCCGGCGGGCCTTACAATGAGCAGTTCTTC
TRBV28,-,few,17,TRBJ2-1,CASSITEGLGSYNEQFF,TGTGCCAGCAGTATAACGGAGGGACTCGGGTCCTACAATGAGCAGTTCTTC
TRBV20-1,-,many,16,TRBJ1-3,CSANPHLAYSGNTIYF,TGCAGTGCCAACCCACATTTAGCCTACTCTGGAAACACCATATATTTT
TRBV6-1,TRBD2,-,21,TRBJ2-1,CASRNRHPGLAGDSSYNEQFF,TGTGCCAGCAGGAATAGACATCCGGGACTAGCGGGCGATAGCTCCTACAATGAGCAGTTCTTC
TRBV20-1,TRBD2,many,15,TRBJ2-5,CSAWAVKRGQETQYF,TGCAGTGCTTGGGCCGTAAAGCGGGGACAAGAGACCCAGTACTTC
TRBV7-3,-,-,14,TRBJ2-1,CASSPPGRAGEQFF,TGTGCCAGCAGCCCCCCCGGCCGGGCAGGGGAGCAGTTCTTC
TRBV11-2,-,-,14,TRBJ1-1,CASSLRGRNTEAFF,TGTGCCAGCAGCTTAAGGGGGAGGAACACTGAAGCTTTCTTT
TRBV5-1,-,-,14,TRBJ2-1,CASSPLGDHDEQFF,TGCGCCAGCAGCCCCCTCGGGGACCACGATGAGCAGTTCTTC
TRBV12-5,-,few,14,TRBJ2-3,CASGYNGDADTQYF,TGTGCTAGTGGCTATAACGGGGACGCGGATACGCAGTATTTT
TRBV10-3,-,few,15,TRBJ2-6,CAISDEGVGANVLTF,TGTGCCATCAGTGATGAGGGGGTGGGGGCCAACGTCCTGACTTTC
TRBV29-1,-,-,15,TRBJ2-3,CSVEVGGANTDTQYF,TGCAGCGTTGAAGTTGGGGGGGCGAACACAGATACGCAGTATTTT
TRBV20-1,TRBD2,many,17,TRBJ2-7,CSAATLGLAGGGYEQYF,TGCAGTGCGGCTACGTTAGGACTAGCGGGGGGTGGGTACGAGCAGTACTTC
TRBV20-1,-,many,14,TRBJ2-1,CSARERRGNNEQFF,TGCAGTGCTAGAGAACGGCGGGGAAACAATGAGCAGTTCTTC
TRBV20-1,TRBD1,many,16,TRBJ2-5,CSARGLLDRERETQYF,TGCAGTGCTAGAGGATTATTGGACAGGGAAAGGGAGACCCAGTACTTC
TRBV12-5,TRBD1,-,16,TRBJ2-7,CASGSTGQGAIYEQYF,TGTGCTAGTGGTTCAACGGGACAGGGGGCCATCTACGAGCAGTACTTC
TRBV5-1,TRBD1,many,13,TRBJ2-2,CASNPTGTGELFF,TGCGCCAGCAACCCGACAGGGACCGGGGAGCTGTTTTTT
TRBV11-3,TRBD2,few,16,TRBJ2-2,CASSATSGANTGELFF,TGTGCCAGCAGCGCGACTAGCGGGGCGAACACCGGGGAGCTGTTTTTT
TRBV20-1,TRBD1,many,11,TRBJ1-2,CSARRGRGYTF,TGCAGTGCTAGGAGGGGGCGAGGCTACACCTTC
TRBV7-9,-,many,14,TRBJ2-1,CASSPKDSHHEQFF,TGTGCCAGCAGCCCCAAGGACAGTCATCATGAGCAGTTCTTC
TRBV5-6,TRBD1,-,14,TRBJ2-7,CASSAQGSSYEQYF,TGTGCCAGCAGCGCACAGGGGTCCTCCTACGAGCAGTACTTC
TRBV11-2,TRBD2,-,18,TRBJ2-1,CASSPLAGGRGRYNEQFF,TGTGCCAGCAGCCCACTAGCGGGAGGCCGTGGCCGTTACAATGAGCAGTTCTTC
TRBV20-1,-,many,16,TRBJ2-1,CSARERKLPYYNEQFF,TGCAGTGCTAGAGAACGTAAACTTCCCTACTACAATGAGCAGTTCTTC
TRBV28,TRBD1,many,17,TRBJ2-4,CASSKLRTGVAKNIQYF,TGTGCCAGCAGTAAACTCCGGACAGGGGTGGCCAAAAACATTCAGTACTTC
TRBV5-1,-,few,17,TRBJ2-5,CASSLQIGMWQQETQYF,TGCGCCAGCAGCTTGCAAATCGGGATGTGGCAACAAGAGACCCAGTACTTC
TRBV12-3/TRBV12-4,-,many,14,TRBJ1-2,CASSPSGADYGYTF,TGTGCCAGCAGTCCGTCGGGGGCTGACTATGGCTACACCTTC
TRBV5-6,-,-,15,TRBJ2-7,CASSQSGGGDHEQYF,TGTGCCAGCAGCCAAAGCGGTGGAGGGGACCACGAGCAGTACTTC
TRBV20-1,TRBD1,-,17,TRBJ2-6,CSASSDRGMQGANVLTF,TGCAGTGCTAGCTCCGACAGGGGGATGCAGGGGGCCAACGTCCTGACTTTC
TRBV12-3/TRBV12-4,TRBD2,-,15,TRBJ2-7,CASSFSGRVSYEQYF,TGTGCCAGCAGTTTTAGCGGGAGGGTCTCCTACGAGCAGTACTTC
TRBV12-3/TRBV12-4,TRBD1,many,15,TRBJ1-2,CASSSGQGLGRGYTF,TGTGCCAGCAGTTCGGGACAGGGCCTCGGGCGTGGCTACACCTTC
TRBV7-2,-,few,14,TRBJ1-2,CASSLSTGPYGYTF,TGTGCCAGCAGCTTATCAACAGGGCCCTATGGCTACACCTTC
TRBV25-1,-,-,13,TRBJ2-7,CASSPDFFYEQYF,TGTGCCAGCAGCCCCGACTTCTTCTACGAGCAGTACTTC
TRBV6-5,TRBD2,many,15,TRBJ2-1,CASSSGGKRGNEQFF,TGTGCCAGCAGTTCCGGGGGGAAAAGAGGCAATGAGCAGTTCTTC
TRBV4-2,TRBD2,many,17,TRBJ2-7,CASSQEVLLAGNEEQYF,TGTGCCAGCAGCCAAGAGGTCCTGCTAGCGGGGAATGAAGAGCAGTACTTC
TRBV10-2,-,few,12,TRBJ2-7,CASKARYYEQYF,TGCGCCAGCAAAGCCAGGTACTACGAGCAGTACTTC
TRBV4-1,TRBD2,-,16,TRBJ2-1,CASSPRTSGRYNEQFF,TGCGCCAGCAGCCCCAGGACTAGCGGGAGGTACAATGAGCAGTTCTTC
TRBV4-2,TRBD2,-,16,TRBJ2-7,CASSPGLAGGSYEQYF,TGTGCCAGCAGCCCCGGACTAGCGGGAGGATCCTACGAGCAGTACTTC
TRBV12-3/TRBV12-4,-,many,16,TRBJ2-7,CASSLSGQHFSYEQYF,TGTGCCAGCAGTTTATCTGGACAGCACTTCTCCTACGAGCAGTACTTC
TRBV28,TRBD1,few,15,TRBJ2-1,CASLLPGTGGNEQFF,TGTGCCAGCCTACTTCCCGGGACAGGGGGCAATGAGCAGTTCTTC
TRBV7-3,TRBD2,few,16,TRBJ2-3,CASSQIAGGRTDTQYF,TGTGCCAGCAGCCAGATAGCGGGGGGCCGCACAGATACGCAGTATTTT
TRBV2,-,-,15,TRBJ2-7,CASSELLDGAYEQYF,TGTGCCAGCAGTGAGCTACTCGACGGGGCCTACGAGCAGTACTTC
TRBV10-3,-,-,15,TRBJ2-1,CAISEIGSSYNEQFF,TGTGCCATCAGTGAGATTGGTAGCTCCTACAATGAGCAGTTCTTC
TRBV20-1,TRBD1,many,14,TRBJ2-3,CSARGGRGTDTQYF,TGCAGTGCTAGGGGCGGCAGGGGGACAGATACGCAGTATTTT
TRBV20-1,-,many,13,TRBJ2-1,CSAEDPGSNEQFF,TGCAGTGCTGAAGACCCAGGGAGCAATGAGCAGTTCTTC
TRBV20-1,TRBD2,-,18,TRBJ2-1,CSARDWAGGGGSYNEQFF,TGCAGTGCTAGAGATTGGGCGGGAGGAGGGGGCTCCTACAATGAGCAGTTCTTC
TRBV12-3/TRBV12-4,TRBD2,many,18,TRBJ2-7,CASSLALAGGTVSYEQYF,TGTGCCAGCAGTTTAGCCCTAGCGGGAGGGACCGTCTCCTACGAGCAGTACTTC
TRBV4-1,-,many,13,TRBJ1-2,CASSQDRSYGYTF,TGCGCCAGCAGCCAAGATCGGAGTTATGGCTACACCTTC